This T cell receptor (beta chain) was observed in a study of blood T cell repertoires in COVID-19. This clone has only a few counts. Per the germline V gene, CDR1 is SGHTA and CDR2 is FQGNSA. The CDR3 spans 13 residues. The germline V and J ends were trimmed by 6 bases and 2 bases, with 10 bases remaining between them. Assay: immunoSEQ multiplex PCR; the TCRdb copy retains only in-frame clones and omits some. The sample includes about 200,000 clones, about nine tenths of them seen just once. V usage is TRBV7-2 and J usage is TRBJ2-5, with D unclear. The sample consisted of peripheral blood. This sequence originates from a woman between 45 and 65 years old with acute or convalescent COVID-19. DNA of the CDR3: TGTGCCAGCAGTCAGACATATCAAGAGACCCAGTACTTC. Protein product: CASSQTYQETQYF. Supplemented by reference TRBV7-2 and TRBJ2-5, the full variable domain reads GAGVSQSPSNKVTEKGKDVELRCDPISGHTALYWYRQSLGQGLEFLIYFQGNSAPDKSGLPSDRFSAERTGGSVSTLTIQRTQQEDSAVYLCASSQTYQETQYFGPGTRLLVL.